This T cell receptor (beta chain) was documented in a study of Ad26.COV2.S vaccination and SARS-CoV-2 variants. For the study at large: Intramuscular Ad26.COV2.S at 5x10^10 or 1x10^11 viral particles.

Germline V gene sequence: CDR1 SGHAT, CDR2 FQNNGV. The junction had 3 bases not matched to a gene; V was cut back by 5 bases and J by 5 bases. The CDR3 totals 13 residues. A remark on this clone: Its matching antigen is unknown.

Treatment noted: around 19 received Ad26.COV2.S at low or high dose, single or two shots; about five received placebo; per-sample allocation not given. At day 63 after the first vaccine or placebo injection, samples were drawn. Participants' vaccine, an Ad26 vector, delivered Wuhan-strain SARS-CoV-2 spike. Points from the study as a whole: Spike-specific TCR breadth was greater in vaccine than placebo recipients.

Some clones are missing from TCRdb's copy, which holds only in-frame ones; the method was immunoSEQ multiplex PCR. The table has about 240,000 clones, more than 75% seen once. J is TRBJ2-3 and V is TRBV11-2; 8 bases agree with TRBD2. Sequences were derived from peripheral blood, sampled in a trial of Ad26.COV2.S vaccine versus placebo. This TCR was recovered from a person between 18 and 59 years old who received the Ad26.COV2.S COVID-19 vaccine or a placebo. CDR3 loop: CASSKTSVDTQYF. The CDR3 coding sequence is TGTGCCAGCAGCAAGACTAGCGTAGATACGCAGTATTTT.